This is a list of T cell receptor beta chains from one sample in a study of cytomegalovirus exposure and HLA in healthy donors. Generated by immunoSEQ multiplex PCR, the TCRdb table keeps only in-frame clones and is missing some. The repertoire holds approximately 280,000 clones, with roughly 90% as singletons. Source material: PBMCs. The receptors here all came from a woman younger than 35 in good health and CMV-seronegative. Both conserved end residues are part of each CDR3. The D gene is left open where the match is weak. Only part of the rows carry a size: once, few, many, or a class if the clone is expanded.

DNA	CDR3	D	size	V	J
TGTGCCAGCAGTGGCACAGGGTCCCCAAAAGAGACCCAGTACTTC	CASSGTGSPKETQYF	.	.	TRBV2	TRBJ2-5
TGTGCCAGCAGTCGAGAGACAGGTGAAGCTTTCTTT	CASSRETGEAFF	.	.	TRBV6-5	TRBJ1-1
TGTGCCAGCAGTCCCACAGGGGTGGATCAGCCCCAGCATTTT	CASSPTGVDQPQHF	TRBD1	.	TRBV27	TRBJ1-5
TGTGCCAGCAGTGATCATGCGGGCAGCAATCAGCCCCAGCATTTT	CASSDHAGSNQPQHF	.	few	TRBV6-4	TRBJ1-5
TGTGCCGGGGGCACAGCCGGAAACACCATATATTTT	CAGGTAGNTIYF	.	.	TRBV18	TRBJ1-3
TGTGCCAGCAGCCGGACGGGGAACTATGGCTACACCTTC	CASSRTGNYGYTF	.	.	TRBV11-2	TRBJ1-2
TGTGCCAGCGAAGACAGGTACAATGAGCAGTTCTTC	CASEDRYNEQFF	.	.	TRBV2	TRBJ2-1
TGTGCCAGCAGCTGGGGTGGGGGGTTAGGCAATCAGCCCCAGCATTTT	CASSWGGGLGNQPQHF	.	.	TRBV7-9	TRBJ1-5
TGTGCCAGCACTAATGTGGCTGACAGGAGCGACGAGCAGTACTTC	CASTNVADRSDEQYF	.	.	TRBV2	TRBJ2-7
TGTGCCAGCAGCTACCTCGGCTCCTACGAGCAGTACTTC	CASSYLGSYEQYF	.	.	TRBV7-9	TRBJ2-7
TGTGCCACCAGCAGGAAACAGGGGGCGCGGGGCTACACCTTC	CATSRKQGARGYTF	TRBD1	.	TRBV15	TRBJ1-2
TGTGCCAGCAGCTTAAAGGAGACTCCGAGAGCCCAGTACTTC	CASSLKETPRAQYF	.	.	TRBV11-2	TRBJ2-5
TGTGCCAGCAGCGTAGACGGCTCCGGCGGCGAGCAGTACTTC	CASSVDGSGGEQYF	.	.	TRBV9	TRBJ2-7
TGCGCCAGCAGCTTGGCCGAGGGCTATGGCTACACCTTC	CASSLAEGYGYTF	.	few	TRBV5-1	TRBJ1-2
TGTGCCAGCAGCCATCCCCAAGCAACTGGGGCCAACGTCCTGACTTTC	CASSHPQATGANVLTF	.	.	TRBV7-6	TRBJ2-6
TGTGCCAGCAGCTTAAACTTGATGGCGGGCTATGGCTACACCTTC	CASSLNLMAGYGYTF	.	few	TRBV7-2	TRBJ1-2
TGCAGCGTTGCAAGGGGTACTGAAGCTTTCTTT	CSVARGTEAFF	.	.	TRBV29-1	TRBJ1-1
TGTGCCAGCAGCTTAGCGGACAGGCACTACGAGCAGTACTTC	CASSLADRHYEQYF	TRBD1	.	TRBV7-6	TRBJ2-7
TGTGCCAGCAGCTTAGCGCGGGGACTCGACGGTCAGCCCCAGCATTTT	CASSLARGLDGQPQHF	.	.	TRBV11-1	TRBJ1-5
TGTGCCAGCAGCCCCCAAGCCCTTCTTACCGGGGAGCTGTTTTTT	CASSPQALLTGELFF	.	.	TRBV11-2	TRBJ2-2
TGCGCCAGCAGCTCGAATTCAGGGGGCTACTCCTACGAGCAGTACTTC	CASSSNSGGYSYEQYF	TRBD1	.	TRBV5-1	TRBJ2-7
TGTGCCAGCGGATACGGGCAGGGTGGCGGCTACACCTTC	CASGYGQGGGYTF	.	.	TRBV9	TRBJ1-2
TGTGCCAGCAGGCGACTAGCGGGGGGCGGTGAGCAGTTCTTC	CASRRLAGGGEQFF	TRBD2	.	TRBV11-2	TRBJ2-1